This T cell receptor beta chain is drawn from a study of metastatic and nonmetastatic thyroid tumors. Study context: Peripheral blood and tumor or nodule samples from malignant and benign thyroid patients were compared. Findings and limits, study-wide: A significant increase in TCR beta diversity was reportedly seen in malignant thyroid tumors relative to benign nodules, in blood and tumor.

Per germline, CDR1 DFQATT and CDR2 SNEGSKA (reference sequence). With V trimmed by 5 bases and J by 0 bases, 6 bases remained unmatched. The CDR3 contains 14 residues. As to this clone: Its antigen is unidentified.

Authors' analysis steps: It was from CDR3 differences across clinicopathological groups that a distant-metastasis classifier for papillary thyroid cancer was built. TCRdb ran MiXCR on the PCR reads. In this record, the V and J calls reflect TCRdb's handling and not the investigators' own analysis. The sample gives roughly 20,000 clones, around 17% of which show up once; around 21% is in the top ten. Thyroid surgery had not been preceded by any treatment in any patient. The sequence derives from a male donor with papillary thyroid cancer or a benign thyroid nodule (not recorded which). Some clones in this sample may be carry-over from other donors' samples. The source material was blood. This chain connects TRBV20-1 to TRBJ1-1, with TRBD1 matching 7 bases. The CDR3 coding sequence is TGCAGTGCTGTCCCGGGACAGTTGAACACTGAAGCTTTCTTT. Its translation is CSAVPGQLNTEAFF.